This T cell receptor beta chain was found in a study of T-cell reconstitution after alpha-beta-depleted transplantation in children. Worth noting for this clonotype: Its target is not known.

General observations from the study: From surviving recipient T cells and thymic progenitors came the high day-60 TCRbeta diversity observed in some patients. T-cell counts and diversity at one year following transplant were attributed mainly to newly produced T cells. Alpha-beta T cells present about two months after transplant were reported to originate from several hundred expanded graft clones.

Preparing the TCRbeta library involved the use of unique molecular identifiers. TCRdb reprocessed the PCR reads via MiXCR and lists one record per CDR3 protein. The table records a few hundred thousand distinct CDR3 sequences, around 27% of them present only once. Sample: PBMCs, taken before TCRalphabeta/CD19-depleted stem cell transplant. This sequence originates from a boy under two years old with Wiskott-Aldrich syndrome, due to receive a stem cell transplant.

CDR3 residues: CASSGLAGVSFYEQYF. CDR3 in DNA: TGTGCCAGCAGCGGCCTAGCGGGAGTAAGTTTCTACGAGCAGTACTTC. The rearrangement uses TRBV7-9 and TRBJ2-7; TRBD2 aligns across 10 bases. Germline-derived CDR1 and CDR2 are SEHNR and FQNEAQ (reference sequence). The CDR3 sequence is 16 residues long. V shed 5 bases, J shed 3 bases, and the junction held 10 bases outside the gene matches.